Here is one T cell receptor beta chain with its context. No antigen is known for it. Base qualities were left out, and no much larger clone turns up one base away. These data originate in a study of blood T cell repertoires in COVID-19 (dated by TCRdb to 2019 to 2021). Regarding the complete study: Samples from collaborators originated in the United States, Italy and Spain and spanned both the acute and convalescent phases of COVID-19. The material from the prospective study consisted of cDNA or gDNA derived from T cells, B-cell-depleted T cells, or PBMCs. The dataset comprised deeply sampled blood TCRbeta repertoires from subjects exposed to, actively infected with, or recovered from COVID-19. The repertoires were made available in a free public database intended to serve as a resource for research on the immune response to SARS-CoV-2. The samples were drawn from two sources: the first 160 participants of the ongoing ImmuneRACE study, and over 950 subjects contributed by 6 global collaborators. Sample metadata almost always included a de-identified subject ID, COVID-19 status, age in years and sex. Where available, HLA class I and class II types were obtained from metadata supplied by the sample provider rather than from assay-based typing.

The immunoSEQ Assay, a bias-controlled multiplex PCR, was used to amplify TCRbeta CDR3 regions from genomic DNA. The authors' pipeline ran thus. Nucleated cell counts per sample were estimated from amplification of reference gene primers within the assay. To quantify the absolute abundance of each unique TCRbeta CDR3 rearrangement, sequence reads were collapsed and filtered. For each sample, productive Simpson clonality was calculated as the square root of Simpson's diversity index across productive rearrangements. TCRdb holds this immuneACCESS table with in-frame rearrangements only. Some clones are missing; in checked studies, unresolved V genes explain under half, and the rest has no known cause. The D gene and trimming were derived from the DNA, and the V and J assignments and clone size from that table. In this sample the table shows roughly 120,000 clones, around 76% of which occur a single time. The ten largest clones take up over 3.5% of the sample.

Findings and caveats that apply to the study as a whole: How much clinical and demographic metadata was included differed by source and by participant, and the metadata was provided uncurated.

Based on the germline V gene (reference sequence), the CDR1 and CDR2 sequences are SGHNT and YYREEE. The cysteine opens and the phenylalanine closes a CDR3 of 14 amino acids. Just the 42-base CDR3 DNA is kept, in frame starting at base 1. Trimming takes 1 base off V and 7 bases off J; junction bases not matched to a gene: 8. The collaborating institutions used their own protocols to collect whole blood in K2EDTA tubes. For TCRbeta analysis, collaborator samples were shipped as frozen whole blood, as isolated PBMCs, or as DNA extracted from either sample type. Recombination joined TRBV5-4 with TRBJ2-7, and TRBD1 matches 7 of the central bases. The source of this sequence is a woman of 80 years or more with acute or convalescent COVID-19. The specimen was peripheral blood. The CDR3 is CASSLPRQGREQYF. At the DNA level, the sequence is TGTGCCAGCAGCTTGCCGCGACAGGGTCGAGAGCAGTACTTC.